The clone carrying this T cell receptor (beta chain) came up a few times. Its antigen is currently unknown. Donors were drawn from the approximately 120-subject validation cohort, separate from the roughly 700-subject first cohort. This sample is drawn from a study of cytomegalovirus exposure and HLA in healthy donors. Data came from immunoSEQ multiplex PCR; TCRdb stores just in-frame clones and leaves some out. The sample has 150,000 to 200,000 clones, more than 75% seen once; the top ten hold 1.4%. Germline CDR1 and CDR2: SGHRS and YFSETQ. This CDR3 comprises 17 residues. With V trimmed by 0 bases and J by 3 bases, 12 bases remained unmatched. Study-wide points: Rare sequences made up most TCRs, while some public TCRs were found in many donors.

Sequenced input: PBMCs. The receptor's source is a woman aged 25 to 45 in good health and CMV-seronegative. The chain carries TRBV5-1 and TRBJ2-7, with 7 bases identical to TRBD2. The CDR3, as DNA: TGCGCCAGCAGCTTGGTGGGAGTAGCGGGCCAGGGCTACGAGCAGTACTTC. Translation: CASSLVGVAGQGYEQYF.